One sample yielded the 20 T cell receptor beta chains listed below, sequenced in a study of Ad26.COV2.S vaccination and SARS-CoV-2 variants. This sample's treatment: some 20 received Ad26.COV2.S at low or high dose, single or two shots; about 5 received placebo; per-sample allocation not given. At day 63 after the first vaccine or placebo injection, samples were drawn. Sequencing was performed with immunoSEQ multiplex PCR; in TCRdb, only in-frame clones are kept and a portion is missing. The sample yields a few hundred thousand clones, roughly 88% seen once. The material sequenced was peripheral blood, taken in a trial of Ad26.COV2.S vaccine versus placebo. These receptors originate from a person aged 18-60 years who received the Ad26.COV2.S COVID-19 vaccine or a placebo.

This clone appeared once. The gene calls are TRBV11-2 and TRBJ2-7; D perhaps matches TRBD1 (6 bases). CDR1 SGHAT and CDR2 FQNNGV come from the germline V gene. V lost 4 bases and J 3 bases, leaving 10 bases between the germline ends. There are 13 residues in the CDR3. The DNA for the CDR3 is TGTGCCAGCAGCTCTGGGGGCCTCTACGAGCAGTACTTC. Protein: CASSSGGLYEQYF.

The CDR3 protein is CASSPGLAQSYEQYF. Written as DNA, the CDR3 is TGTGCCAGCAGTCCCGGACTAGCGCAGTCCTACGAGCAGTACTTC. The gene calls are TRBV25-1 and TRBJ2-7; TRBD2 aligns across 9 bases. The V gene's germline CDR1 is MGHDK and CDR2 SYGVNS. There are 15 residues in the CDR3. J lost 1 base, V lost 5 bases, and 6 bases had no gene match.

The chain carries TRBV28 and TRBJ2-7; TRBD2 matches 9 bases. This CDR3 spans 15 amino acids. Germline V gene sequence: CDR1 MDHEN, CDR2 SYDVKM. After removal of 5 bases from V and 2 bases from J, the junction contained 7 bases not matched to a gene. The CDR3 sequence: CASSPGLASTYEQYF. The CDR3 DNA reads TGTGCCAGCAGTCCAGGACTAGCGAGTACCTACGAGCAGTACTTC.

The rearrangement links TRBV19 to TRBJ1-5; D is ambiguous. Trimming pared 7 bases from V and 4 bases from J, leaving 14 bases between. The CDR3 spans 14 residues. Per germline, CDR1 LNHDA and CDR2 SQIVND (reference sequence). CDR3 sequence reads: CASTPLDGNQPQHF. CDR3 in DNA: TGTGCCAGTACCCCTCTGGATGGGAATCAGCCCCAGCATTTT.

V is TRBV11-3 and J is TRBJ2-3; TRBD2 matches 8 bases. The germline gives CDR1 SGHNT, CDR2 YENEEA. Unmatched junction bases numbered 11, after V lost 1 base and J lost 2 bases. This CDR3 spans 18 amino acids. The CDR3 spells CASSLGTTSGVNTDTQYF. Written as DNA, the CDR3 is TGTGCCAGCAGCTTAGGGACTACTAGCGGAGTCAACACAGATACGCAGTATTTT.

The rearrangement links TRBV19 to TRBJ2-2; TRBD2 aligns across 9 bases. Germline CDR1 LNHDA, CDR2 SQIVND (reference sequence). V lost 5 bases and J lost 4; bases outside the gene matches: 8. This CDR3 has 16 amino acids. The CDR3 loop is CASSGLAGRFTGELFF. As DNA, the CDR3 is TGTGCCAGTAGTGGGCTAGCGGGAAGGTTCACCGGGGAGCTGTTTTTT. Using reference TRBV19 and TRBJ2-2 for the parts outside the CDR3, the full variable domain is DGGITQSPKYLFRKEGQNVTLSCEQNLNHDAMYWYRQDPGQGLRLIYYSQIVNDFQKGDIAEGYSVSREKKESFPLTVTSAQKNPTAFYLCASSGLAGRFTGELFFGEGSRLTVL.

The chain is built from TRBV3-1 (or the pseudogene TRBV3-2) and TRBJ1-2; D gene ambiguous. This CDR3 has 11 amino acids. V lost 5 bases and J lost 4, with 5 bases in between. Germline CDR1 reads LGHDT; CDR2 reads YNNKEL (reference sequence). CDR3 sequence reads: CASSTPYGYTF. In DNA form, the CDR3 reads TGTGCCAGCAGCACCCCCTATGGCTACACCTTC.

The chain employs TRBV9 and TRBJ2-3; possible D gene TRBD2, 6 bases. Germline CDR1 reads SGDLS; CDR2 reads YYNGEE. V was cut by 1 base and J by 2 bases, with 11 bases left in between. The CDR3 runs 15 residues. CDR3 bases: TGTGCCAGCAGCGTACGTAGCGGCGACACAGATACGCAGTATTTT. The encoded protein is CASSVRSGDTDTQYF.

The chain uses TRBV7-9 and TRBJ1-5, with 9 positions matching TRBD1. Per the germline V gene, CDR1 is SEHNR and CDR2 is FQNEAQ (reference sequence). V gave up 5 bases and J gave up 0 bases; unmatched junction bases: 11. There are 18 residues in the CDR3. The CDR3 region has the DNA TGTGCCAGCAGCGCCACGACAGGGGGGGGTCATAGCAATCAGCCCCAGCATTTT. Protein product: CASSATTGGGHSNQPQHF. Drawing the rest from reference TRBV7-9 and TRBJ1-5, the complete variable domain is DTGVSQNPRHKITKRGQNVTFRCDPISEHNRLYWYRQTLGQGPEFLTYFQNEAQLEKSRLLSDRFSAERPKGSFSTLEIQRTEQGDSAMYLCASSATTGGGHSNQPQHFGDGTRLSIL.

The V call is TRBV28, the J call TRBJ2-2; 7 bases align to TRBD2. The germline CDR1 and CDR2 sequences are MDHEN and SYDVKM. J gave up 3 bases and V 2 bases, and 6 bases lay outside the gene matches. This CDR3 comprises 16 residues. Here the CDR3 reads CASSLRGLSDTGELFF. The CDR3 bases are TGTGCCAGCAGTTTACGGGGACTATCAGACACCGGGGAGCTGTTTTTT. The complete variable domain, with remaining parts taken from reference TRBV28 and TRBJ2-2, reads DVKVTQSSRYLVKRTGEKVFLECVQDMDHENMFWYRQDPGLGLRLIYFSYDVKMKEKGDIPEGYSVSREKKERFSLILESASTNQTSMYLCASSLRGLSDTGELFFGEGSRLTVL.

On this clone: Additional DNA sequences in this sample encode the identical CDR3. The rearrangement joins TRBV7-9 to TRBJ2-7; D unclear. V lost 3 bases and J lost 0, with 6 bases in between. The length of the CDR3 is 13 residues. Germline V lookup: CDR1 SEHNR, CDR2 FQNEAQ (reference sequence). The CDR3 bases are TGTGCCAGCAGCTTTGGCAGCTCCTACGAGCAGTACTTC. Its protein product is CASSFGSSYEQYF.

The rearrangement links TRBV6-6 to TRBJ2-1, with 15 bases fitting TRBD2. Germline V gene data show CDR1 as MNHNY and CDR2 as SVGAGI (reference sequence). This CDR3 spans 15 amino acids. V lost 6 bases and J lost 8; bases outside the gene matches: 5. The CDR3 region is CASRLGLAGGDEQFF. CDR3 bases: TGTGCCAGCAGACTGGGACTAGCGGGAGGAGATGAGCAGTTCTTC.

The chain employs TRBV11-2 and TRBJ2-7, with TRBD1 matching over 8 bases. Per germline, CDR1 SGHAT and CDR2 FQNNGV. The CDR3 runs to 16 residues. With V trimmed by 0 bases and J by 4 bases, 8 bases remained unmatched. The CDR3, as DNA: TGTGCCAGCAGCTTAGAGCCCAGGGGGCAGGGGTACGAGCAGTACTTC. This gives the protein CASSLEPRGQGYEQYF. The full variable domain, its missing parts supplied by reference TRBV11-2 and TRBJ2-7, is EAGVAQSPRYKIIEKRQSVAFWCNPISGHATLYWYQQILGQGPKLLIQFQNNGVVDDSQLPKDRFSAERLKGVDSTLKIQPAKLEDSAVYLCASSLEPRGQGYEQYFGPGTRLTVT.

The gene calls are TRBV25-1 and TRBJ2-5; TRBD1 might be the D (6 bases). Between the trimmed V and J ends, which lost 3 bases and 1 base, there was a span of 15 bases. The CDR3 has 16 residues. Germline CDR1 MGHDK, CDR2 SYGVNS. Written as DNA, the CDR3 is TGTGCCAGCAGTGATCTGGCAGGGGCCTTCCAAGAGACCCAGTACTTC. Translated, it gives CASSDLAGAFQETQYF. The full variable domain, rest sourced from reference TRBV25-1 and TRBJ2-5, is EADIYQTPRYLVIGTGKKITLECSQTMGHDKMYWYQQDPGMELHLIHYSYGVNSTEKGDLSSESTVSRIRTEHFPLTLESARPSHTSQYLCASSDLAGAFQETQYFGPGTRLLVL.

The chain is built from TRBV5-8 and TRBJ1-6, with TRBD1 as a possible D gene (6 bases). Germline CDR1 and CDR2: SGHTS and YDEGEE. This CDR3 has 20 residues. The V and J ends lost 2 bases and 1 base respectively, with 22 bases between them. The CDR3 DNA follows: TGTGCCAGCAGCTTACGCCCGACGGGGGCAGGGTGGTCCTATAATTCACCCCTCCACTTT. It encodes CASSLRPTGAGWSYNSPLHF.

The CDR3 coding sequence is TGTGCCAGTCTCAGGTCGGGACTAGCGGGAGTTGGTGGCACCGGGGAGCTGTTTTTT. This gives the protein CASLRSGLAGVGGTGELFF. This rearrangement joins TRBV27 to TRBJ2-2; 14 nucleotides line up with TRBD2. Trimming took 9 bases from V and 4 from J; bases not matched to a gene: 16. The germline CDR1 and CDR2 sequences are MNHEY and SMNVEV (reference sequence). The CDR3 is 19 amino acids.

The chain is built from TRBV7-2 and TRBJ1-2; a weak D match, TRBD1 (5 bases). CDR1 is SGHTA, CDR2 FQGNSA, per germline. This CDR3 comprises 12 residues. V was clipped by 5 bases and J by 4 bases, with 8 bases between them. CDR3 bases: TGTGCCAGCAGCCAAGGGACCTATGGCTACACCTTC. Amino acid sequence: CASSQGTYGYTF.

This rearrangement joins TRBV11-2 to TRBJ2-4; D uncertain. Germline V gives CDR1 SGHAT, CDR2 FQNNGV. This CDR3 has 15 amino acids. Between the trimmed V and J ends, which lost 0 bases and 6 bases, there was a span of 12 bases. This CDR3 reads CASSLDRVMGNIQYF. The DNA for the CDR3 is TGTGCCAGCAGCTTAGATCGTGTAATGGGAAACATTCAGTACTTC. Using reference TRBV11-2 and TRBJ2-4 for the parts outside the CDR3, the full variable domain is EAGVAQSPRYKIIEKRQSVAFWCNPISGHATLYWYQQILGQGPKLLIQFQNNGVVDDSQLPKDRFSAERLKGVDSTLKIQPAKLEDSAVYLCASSLDRVMGNIQYFGAGTRLSVL.

The rearrangement joins TRBV4-3 to TRBJ1-4; D call uncertain. From germline, CDR1 is LGHNA and CDR2 YSLEER. This CDR3 comprises 13 residues. Deletions cut 0 bases from V and 8 bases from J, with 7 bases between. The CDR3 loop reads CASSQDLKEKLFF. As DNA, the CDR3 is TGCGCCAGCAGCCAAGATCTAAAAGAAAAACTGTTTTTT.

CDR3 residues: CSVELRGGLFF. The CDR3 coding sequence is TGCAGCGTTGAACTCAGGGGAGGTCTGTTCTTC. The gene calls are TRBV29-1 and TRBJ2-1; possibly TRBD1 or TRBD2 for D (6 bases each). The V gene's germline CDR1 is SQVTM and CDR2 ANQGSEA. V shed 2 bases and J shed 15 bases, with 14 bases lying between them. This CDR3 has 11 amino acids.